The entry that follows covers one TCR beta chain sequence. Clones were read by immunoSEQ multiplex PCR, and TCRdb kept only the in-frame ones, dropping some. The data show approximately 90,000 clones, with approximately 87% seen just once and 7% held by the top ten. The data are from a study of T cell responses to AZD1222 COVID-19 vaccine. This TCR came from an adult in good health. Sequenced here: peripheral blood, sampled on day 0 of AZD1222 vaccination.

Written as DNA, the CDR3 is TGTGCCAGCAGTCCCCTCCCATGGGAGACCCAGTACTTC. Translated: CASSPLPWETQYF. The rearrangement links TRBV27 to TRBJ2-5; D ambiguous. Trimming left V 5 bases short and J 5 bases short, with 12 bases between. Germline CDR1 reads MNHEY; CDR2 reads SMNVEV (reference sequence). The CDR3 runs 13 residues.